Below, one T cell receptor (beta chain) is given with its context. Antigen unknown. Looked up from germline, CDR1 is SGHRS and CDR2 is YFSETQ. The CDR3 is 13 amino acids. The V end lost 4 bases, the J end lost 5 bases, and 13 bases lay between the germline ends. The entry originates in a study of T-cell memory formation after mild COVID-19. Study-wide results and limits: Contracting clones, day 15 to 85, had balanced CD4/CD8, and later expanders favored CD4+.

TCRdb fed the 5' RACE reads into MiXCR, producing one record per CDR3 protein. The profile shows roughly 70,000 distinct CDR3 sequences, roughly 17% of them singletons. V is TRBV5-1 and J is TRBJ2-7, with unresolved D. Specimen: PBMCs or a T cell subset sorted from them (not recorded which). The clonotype originates from an adult woman who had mild COVID-19 (a few samples of this study predate the infection). Cell type and time point are not known. The CDR3: CASSPYYPDEQYF. CDR3 coding DNA: TGCGCCAGCAGCCCATACTACCCGGACGAGCAGTACTTC.